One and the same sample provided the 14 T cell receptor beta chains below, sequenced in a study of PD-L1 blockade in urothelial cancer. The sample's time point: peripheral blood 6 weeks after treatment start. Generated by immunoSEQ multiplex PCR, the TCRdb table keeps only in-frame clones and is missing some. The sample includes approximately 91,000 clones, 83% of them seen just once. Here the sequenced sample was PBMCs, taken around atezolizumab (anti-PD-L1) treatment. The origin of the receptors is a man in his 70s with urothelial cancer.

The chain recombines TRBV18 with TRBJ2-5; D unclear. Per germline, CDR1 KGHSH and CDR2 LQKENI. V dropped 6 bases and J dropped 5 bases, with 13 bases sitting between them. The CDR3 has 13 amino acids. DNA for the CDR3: TGTGCCAGCTCCCCCGGTAATTTGGAGACCCAGTACTTC. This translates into CASSPGNLETQYF.

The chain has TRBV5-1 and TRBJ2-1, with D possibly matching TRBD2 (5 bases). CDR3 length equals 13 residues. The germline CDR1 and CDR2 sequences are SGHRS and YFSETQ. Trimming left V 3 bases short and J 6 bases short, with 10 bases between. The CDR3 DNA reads TGCGCCAGCAGCTGGGCGGAGGTCAATGAGCAGTTCTTC. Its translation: CASSWAEVNEQFF. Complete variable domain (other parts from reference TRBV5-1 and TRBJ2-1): KAGVTQTPRYLIKTRGQQVTLSCSPISGHRSVSWYQQTPGQGLQFLFEYFSETQRNKGNFPGRFSGRQFSNSRSEMNVSTLELGDSALYLCASSWAEVNEQFFGPGTRLTVL.

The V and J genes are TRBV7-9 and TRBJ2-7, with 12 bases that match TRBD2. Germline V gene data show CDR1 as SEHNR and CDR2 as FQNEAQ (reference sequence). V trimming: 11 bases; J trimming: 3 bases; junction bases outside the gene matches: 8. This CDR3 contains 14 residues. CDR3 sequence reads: CAGQLAGGHYEQYF. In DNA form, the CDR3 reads TGTGCCGGGCAACTAGCGGGGGGTCACTACGAGCAGTACTTC.

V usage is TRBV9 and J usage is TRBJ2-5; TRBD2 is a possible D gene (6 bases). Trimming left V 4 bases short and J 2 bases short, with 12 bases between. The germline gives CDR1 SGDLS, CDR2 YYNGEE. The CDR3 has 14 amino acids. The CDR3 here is CASSFGGGQETQYF. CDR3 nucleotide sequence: TGTGCCAGCAGCTTCGGGGGTGGGCAAGAGACCCAGTACTTC.

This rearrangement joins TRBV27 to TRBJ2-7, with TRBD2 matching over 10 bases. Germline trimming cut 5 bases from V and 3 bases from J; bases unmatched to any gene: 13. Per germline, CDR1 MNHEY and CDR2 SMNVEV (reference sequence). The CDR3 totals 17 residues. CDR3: CASSLRFVLAGSYEQYF. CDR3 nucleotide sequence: TGTGCCAGCAGTCTTCGGTTCGTACTAGCGGGGAGCTACGAGCAGTACTTC.

This CDR3 is CASSPVLEKLFF. The CDR3 DNA reads TGTGCCAGCAGTCCTGTCCTTGAAAAACTGTTTTTT. The gene calls are TRBV2 and TRBJ1-4; D gene unclear. The germline gives CDR1 SNHLY, CDR2 FYNNEI. This CDR3 is 12 amino acids long. Trimming took 5 bases from V and 7 from J, leaving 8 bases between them.

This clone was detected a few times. The CDR3 sequence is CASSQSRGLTGYGYTF. In nucleotides, the CDR3 is TGCGCCAGCAGCCAATCGCGTGGTCTCACCGGTTATGGCTACACCTTC. V usage is TRBV4-3 and J usage is TRBJ1-2; D remains unclear. Trimming removed 2 bases from V and 5 bases from J, with 18 bases in between. The CDR3 runs to 16 residues. Germline V CDR1 and CDR2: LGHNA, YSLEER.

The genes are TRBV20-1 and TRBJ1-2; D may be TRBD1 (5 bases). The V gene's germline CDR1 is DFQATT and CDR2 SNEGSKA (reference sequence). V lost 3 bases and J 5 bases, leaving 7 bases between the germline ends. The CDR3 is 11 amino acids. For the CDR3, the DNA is TGCAGTGCTAGCAGGGCGTATGGCTACACCTTC. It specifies CSASRAYGYTF.

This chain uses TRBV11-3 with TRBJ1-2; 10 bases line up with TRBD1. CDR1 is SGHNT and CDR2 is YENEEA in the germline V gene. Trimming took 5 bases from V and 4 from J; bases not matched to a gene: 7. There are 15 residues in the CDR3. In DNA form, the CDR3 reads TGTGCCAGCAGCCCCCGACAGGGGGCATCCTATGGCTACACCTTC. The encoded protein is CASSPRQGASYGYTF.

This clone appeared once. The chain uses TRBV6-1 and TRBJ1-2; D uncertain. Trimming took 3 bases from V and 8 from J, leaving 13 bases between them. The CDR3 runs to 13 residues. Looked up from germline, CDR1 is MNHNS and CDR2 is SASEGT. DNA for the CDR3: TGTGCCAGCAGTGACCAGCGGGGAAGCGGCTACACCTTC. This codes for CASSDQRGSGYTF.

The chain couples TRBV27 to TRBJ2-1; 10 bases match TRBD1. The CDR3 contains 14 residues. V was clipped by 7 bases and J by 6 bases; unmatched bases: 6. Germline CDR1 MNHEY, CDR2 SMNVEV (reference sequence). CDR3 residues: CASTQRTGGNEQFF. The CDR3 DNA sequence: TGTGCCAGCACTCAAAGGACAGGGGGCAATGAGCAGTTCTTC.

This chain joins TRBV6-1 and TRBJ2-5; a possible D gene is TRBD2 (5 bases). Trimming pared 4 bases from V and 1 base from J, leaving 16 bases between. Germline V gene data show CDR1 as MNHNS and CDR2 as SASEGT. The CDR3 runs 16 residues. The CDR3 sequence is CASSVTQGLLQETQYF. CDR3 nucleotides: TGTGCCAGCAGTGTCACCCAAGGACTCCTCCAAGAGACCCAGTACTTC.

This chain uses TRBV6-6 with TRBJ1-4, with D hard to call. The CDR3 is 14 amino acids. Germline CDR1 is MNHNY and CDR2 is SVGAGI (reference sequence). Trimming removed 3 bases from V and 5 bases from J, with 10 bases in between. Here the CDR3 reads CASSYGQINEKLFF. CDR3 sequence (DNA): TGTGCCAGCAGTTATGGGCAGATAAATGAAAAACTGTTTTTT.

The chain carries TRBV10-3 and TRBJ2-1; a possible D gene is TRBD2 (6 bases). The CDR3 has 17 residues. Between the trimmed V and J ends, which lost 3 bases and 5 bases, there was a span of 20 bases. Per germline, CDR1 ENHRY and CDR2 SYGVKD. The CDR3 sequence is CAISDSGVSTPHNEQFF. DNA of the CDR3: TGTGCCATCAGTGATTCGGGGGTTTCCACCCCACACAATGAGCAGTTCTTC.